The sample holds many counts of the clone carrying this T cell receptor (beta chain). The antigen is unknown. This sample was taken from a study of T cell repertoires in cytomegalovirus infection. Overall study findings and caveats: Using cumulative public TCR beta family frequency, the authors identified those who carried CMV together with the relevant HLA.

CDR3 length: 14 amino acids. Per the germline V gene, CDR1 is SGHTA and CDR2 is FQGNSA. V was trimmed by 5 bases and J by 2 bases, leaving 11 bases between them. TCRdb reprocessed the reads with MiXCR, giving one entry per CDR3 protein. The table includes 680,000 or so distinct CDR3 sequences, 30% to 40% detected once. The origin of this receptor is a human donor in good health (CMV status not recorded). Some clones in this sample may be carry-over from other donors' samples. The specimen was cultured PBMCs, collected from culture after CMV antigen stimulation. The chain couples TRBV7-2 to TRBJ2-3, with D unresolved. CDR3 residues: CASSTRTLTDTQYF. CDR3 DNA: TGTGCCAGCAGCACGCGGACCCTCACAGATACGCAGTATTTT.